These 30 T cell receptor beta chains were all obtained from the same sample, sequenced in a study of blood T cell repertoires in COVID-19. Profiling relied on immunoSEQ multiplex PCR, and the TCRdb table lists in-frame clones only, not all of them. The sample holds about 330,000 clones, around 89% seen once. Sequences were obtained from peripheral blood. Source of these receptors: a woman in her 50s with active or convalescent COVID-19.

The rearrangement links TRBV18 to TRBJ2-5, with TRBD2 identical over 7 bases. This CDR3 contains 13 residues. CDR1 and CDR2 from the germline V gene are KGHSH and LQKENI. Trimming cost V 5 bases and J 5 bases; bases outside gene matches: 5. The CDR3 DNA reads TGTGCCAGCTCAAACGGGAGGTGGGAGACCCAGTACTTC. Its protein is CASSNGRWETQYF.

The genes are TRBV30 and TRBJ1-2; 10 nucleotides match TRBD1. The V and J ends lost 8 bases and 7 bases, in that order; junction bases with no gene match: 7. Per germline, CDR1 GTSNPN and CDR2 SVGIG (reference sequence). The CDR3 extends over 12 amino acids. This CDR3 reads CATRQGASGYTF. The CDR3 region has the DNA TGTGCCACGCGACAGGGGGCGAGTGGCTACACCTTC. The full variable domain, in which reference TRBV30 and TRBJ1-2 provide the parts outside the CDR3, is SQTIHQWPATLVQPVGSPLSLECTVEGTSNPNLYWYRQAAGRGLQLLFYSVGIGQISSEVPQNLSASRPQDRQFILSSKKLLLSDSGFYLCATRQGASGYTFGSGTRLTVV.

The chain links TRBV4-1 to TRBJ2-5, with D perhaps matching TRBD2 (6 bases). The germline V gene has CDR1 MGHRA and CDR2 YSYEKL. This CDR3 comprises 16 residues. V was clipped by 0 bases and J by 5 bases, with 16 bases between them. The CDR3, as DNA: TGCGCCAGCAGCCAAGATCTTGGCGGGAAAAGGGAGACCCAGTACTTC. Translated: CASSQDLGGKRETQYF.

This clone was picked up one time. The rearrangement uses TRBV6-6 and TRBJ1-2, with D possibly being TRBD1 (5 bases). Germline loops: CDR1 MNHNY, CDR2 SVGAGI (reference sequence). Trimming cost V 3 bases and J 7 bases, with 18 bases left between them. This CDR3 has 15 residues. This CDR3 is CASSYDQARVGGYTF. The CDR3 DNA sequence: TGTGCCAGCAGTTATGATCAGGCCAGGGTGGGTGGCTACACCTTC.

With respect to this clone: The sample holds other DNA sequences that translate to the same CDR3. The rearrangement uses TRBV18 and TRBJ1-4, with TRBD1 matching 10 bases. This CDR3 is built from 14 residues. V trimming: 3 bases; J trimming: 6 bases; junction bases outside the gene matches: 1. Germline V lookup: CDR1 KGHSH, CDR2 LQKENI. The CDR3 region is CASSPGTGDEKLFF. The CDR3 DNA follows: TGTGCCAGCTCACCGGGGACAGGGGATGAAAAACTGTTTTTT. The variable domain in full, with the rest retrieved from reference TRBV18 and TRBJ1-4, is NAGVMQNPRHLVRRRGQEARLRCSPMKGHSHVYWYRQLPEEGLKFMVYLQKENIIDESGMPKERFSAEFPKEGPSILRIQQVVRGDSAAYFCASSPGTGDEKLFFGSGTQLSVL.

This clone was found once. The V and J genes are TRBV19 and TRBJ2-5; D possibly corresponds to TRBD1 (5 bases). V shed 3 bases and J shed 4 bases, with 12 bases lying between them. Germline V gives CDR1 LNHDA, CDR2 SQIVND (reference sequence). The CDR3 consists of 14 residues. The CDR3 loop reads CASSIVAGRETQYF. The CDR3 nucleotides read TGTGCCAGTAGTATCGTGGCAGGGCGAGAGACCCAGTACTTC.

The V call is TRBV19, the J call TRBJ1-1; unclear D gene. In germline, CDR1 is LNHDA, CDR2 SQIVND (reference sequence). The CDR3 spans 12 residues. Trimming left V 3 bases short and J 7 bases short, with 9 bases between. CDR3 protein: CASSMIGVEAFF. The CDR3 region has the DNA TGTGCCAGTAGTATGATTGGAGTTGAAGCTTTCTTT.

V is TRBV7-2 and J is TRBJ2-3, with TRBD2 matching over 10 bases. The germline V gene encodes CDR1 SGHTA and CDR2 FQGNSA. V was clipped by 4 bases and J by 3 bases; unmatched bases: 4. This CDR3 is 15 amino acids long. CDR3 loop: CASSSSGSSTDTQYF. The CDR3 DNA reads as TGTGCCAGCAGCTCTAGCGGGAGTTCGACAGATACGCAGTATTTT.

The rearrangement joins TRBV5-1 to TRBJ2-5; TRBD2 might be the D (5 bases). CDR1 is SGHRS and CDR2 is YFSETQ in the germline V gene. This CDR3 has 13 residues. Trimming left V 0 bases short and J 7 bases short, with 10 bases between. This chain's CDR3 is CASSLEAEGTQYF. CDR3 nucleotides: TGCGCCAGCAGCTTGGAGGCCGAGGGGACCCAGTACTTC.

The chain uses TRBV18 and TRBJ2-7, with 8 bases matching TRBD1. The CDR3 is 14 amino acids. Trimming cost V 5 bases and J 0 bases; bases outside gene matches: 3. The germline V gene encodes CDR1 KGHSH and CDR2 LQKENI. The DNA for the CDR3 is TGTGCCAGCTCAACCGGGACAGGCTCCTACGAGCAGTACTTC. Amino acid sequence: CASSTGTGSYEQYF.

This rearrangement joins TRBV12-3 or TRBV12-4 to TRBJ2-1, with 9 nucleotides matching TRBD2. The V segment lost 6 bases and the J segment 15 bases; nucleotides outside the gene matches: 9. The CDR3 runs 12 residues. CDR3 DNA: TGTGCCAGCAGCCCACCGGGACTAGCCCTGTTCTTC. Amino acids: CASSPPGLALFF.

The chain uses TRBV28 and TRBJ2-7; the match to TRBD1 covers 7 bases. The V gene's germline CDR1 is MDHEN and CDR2 SYDVKM. The CDR3 has 13 amino acids. With 3 bases clipped from V and 10 bases from J, the junction kept 9 bases outside the gene matches. CDR3 nucleotides: TGTGCCAGCAGTTTCCGGGACAGCATACATCAGTACTTC. Protein sequence: CASSFRDSIHQYF.

This clone has only a few counts. The chain is built from TRBV28 and TRBJ2-1, with a weak D call TRBD1 (5 bases). The CDR3 spans 13 residues. From germline, CDR1 is MDHEN and CDR2 SYDVKM. V lost 7 bases and J 8 bases, leaving 15 bases between the germline ends. DNA for the CDR3: TGTGCCAGCACCGACAGTGGTAGGGATGAGCAGTTCTTC. It specifies CASTDSGRDEQFF.

This chain joins TRBV12-5 and TRBJ1-2; D perhaps matches TRBD1 (5 bases). CDR3 size: 12 residues. V lost 7 bases, J lost 6 bases, and 12 bases lay in between. CDR1 is LGHNT, CDR2 FRNRAP, per germline. This CDR3 reads CASAQGTHGYTF. For the CDR3, the DNA is TGTGCTAGTGCCCAGGGTACACATGGCTACACCTTC.

V and J are TRBV3-1 (or the pseudogene TRBV3-2) and TRBJ1-6; D is possibly TRBD1 (5 bases). The germline CDR1 and CDR2 sequences are LGHDT and YNNKEL (reference sequence). This CDR3 has 14 residues. The V end lost 1 base, the J end lost 6 bases, and 7 bases lay between the germline ends. The CDR3 here is CASSQGRVNSPLHF. The CDR3 nucleotides read TGTGCCAGCAGCCAAGGCAGGGTTAATTCACCCCTCCACTTT.

This clone was observed once. V and J are TRBV19 and TRBJ2-4; possible D gene TRBD2, 7 bases. Germline values: CDR1 LNHDA, CDR2 SQIVND (reference sequence). The V gene lost 1 base and the J gene lost 6 bases, with 10 bases spanning the gap. The CDR3 spans 14 residues. The CDR3 nucleotides are TGTGCCAGTAGTATAGGGGGAGGGGGAAACATTCAGTACTTC. Its translation is CASSIGGGGNIQYF.

Comment on this clone: The sample carries other DNA sequences with the same CDR3. The chain joins TRBV28 to TRBJ1-2; no clear D. Trimming stripped 4 bases from V and 2 bases from J, with 2 bases between. This CDR3 region has 11 residues. Germline V gives CDR1 MDHEN, CDR2 SYDVKM. The CDR3 sequence is CASSSNYGYTF. Here the CDR3 DNA reads TGTGCCAGCAGTTCGAACTATGGCTACACCTTC.

Here the CDR3 reads CASSFTGGTDTQYF. The CDR3 region has the DNA TGTGCCAGCAGCTTTACAGGGGGCACAGATACGCAGTATTTT. This chain joins TRBV7-3 and TRBJ2-3; 7 bases line up with TRBD1. The J segment lost 1 base and the V segment lost 3 bases, leaving 1 base of the junction unmatched. Germline V CDR1 and CDR2: SGHTA, FQGTGA. This CDR3 has 14 residues.

The chain combines TRBV7-2 with TRBJ1-2, with 9 positions matching TRBD1. This CDR3 contains 15 residues. Germline CDR1 and CDR2: SGHTA and FQGNSA. After removal of 5 bases from V and 5 bases from J, the junction contained 9 bases not matched to a gene. As DNA, the CDR3 is TGTGCCAGCAGCCAAAAATCGGGGACAGGGTATGGCTACACCTTC. It specifies CASSQKSGTGYGYTF.

The sample holds one count of this clone. The chain recombines TRBV2 with TRBJ1-4; D possibly corresponds to TRBD1 (6 bases). Germline V CDR1 and CDR2: SNHLY, FYNNEI. The CDR3 has 13 amino acids. V was trimmed by 5 bases and J by 6 bases, leaving 10 bases between them. The CDR3: CASSRDNHEKLFF. CDR3 nucleotide sequence: TGTGCCAGCAGTCGGGACAATCATGAAAAACTGTTTTTT. The full variable domain, with the rest looked up from reference TRBV2 and TRBJ1-4, is EPEVTQTPSHQVTQMGQEVILRCVPISNHLYFYWYRQILGQKVEFLVSFYNNEISEKSEIFDDQFSVERPDGSNFTLKIRSTKLEDSAMYFCASSRDNHEKLFFGSGTQLSVL.

This clone appeared once. The V and J genes are TRBV10-3 and TRBJ2-5, with D perhaps TRBD1 (5 bases). Looked up from germline, CDR1 is ENHRY and CDR2 is SYGVKD. Trimming took off 1 base at V and 5 bases at J, with 14 bases between the two ends. The CDR3 is made up of 15 amino acids. CDR3 protein: CAISEFGAGEETQYF. The CDR3 DNA sequence: TGTGCCATCAGTGAGTTTGGGGCTGGAGAGGAGACCCAGTACTTC.

The V and J genes are TRBV7-2 and TRBJ1-1; no clear D. V was trimmed by 5 bases and J by 0 bases, leaving 16 bases between them. This CDR3 comprises 16 residues. In germline, CDR1 is SGHTA, CDR2 FQGNSA. The CDR3 reads CASSPSWSAVNTEAFF. The CDR3 region has the DNA TGTGCCAGCAGCCCCTCGTGGTCCGCAGTGAACACTGAAGCTTTCTTT.

This clone appeared a single time. The rearrangement joins TRBV14 to TRBJ1-2; D is unresolved. Trimming took 4 bases from V and 5 from J, leaving 11 bases between them. This CDR3 spans 13 amino acids. Germline loops: CDR1 SGHDN, CDR2 FVKESK. CDR3 in amino acids: CASSPTVSYGYTF. Here the CDR3 DNA reads TGTGCCAGCAGCCCAACAGTCTCTTATGGCTACACCTTC.

This clone was seen only once. This chain links TRBV28 with TRBJ2-5; 7 bases line up with TRBD2. The V gene end was trimmed by 7 bases and the J gene end by 5 bases; junction bases not matched to a gene: 4. Germline CDR1 reads MDHEN; CDR2 reads SYDVKM. There are 12 residues in the CDR3. CDR3 sequence (DNA): TGTGCCAGCAACGGGAGGTTCGAGACCCAGTACTTC. It translates to CASNGRFETQYF.

The V and J genes are TRBV7-2 and TRBJ2-2; 9 nucleotides match TRBD1. Germline V gene sequence: CDR1 SGHTA, CDR2 FQGNSA. The CDR3 covers 14 residues. Unmatched junction bases numbered 5, after V lost 7 bases and J lost 5 bases. As DNA, the CDR3 is TGTGCCAGCAACGCCGGGACAGGGACCGGGGAGCTGTTTTTT. The encoded protein is CASNAGTGTGELFF.

This clone was counted once. This rearrangement joins TRBV7-2 to TRBJ1-2; no reliable D call. The V gene's germline CDR1 is SGHTA and CDR2 FQGNSA. The CDR3 covers 11 residues. Trimming cost V 5 bases and J 8 bases, with 9 bases left between them. The CDR3 coding sequence is TGTGCCAGCAGCCTCGCGGTGGGCTACACCTTC. The encoded protein is CASSLAVGYTF.

This clone was seen once. The chain links TRBV9 to TRBJ2-1, with TRBD2 matching 13 bases. Germline assignment: CDR1 SGDLS and CDR2 YYNGEE. V lost 3 bases, J lost 0 bases, and 3 bases stayed unmatched. CDR3 length equals 17 residues. The CDR3 here is CASSAGLAGFSYNEQFF. The CDR3 DNA sequence: TGTGCCAGCAGCGCGGGACTAGCGGGGTTCTCCTACAATGAGCAGTTCTTC.

This clone was seen a handful of times. The chain is built from TRBV5-1 and TRBJ2-1; D may be TRBD2 (6 bases). V gave up 0 bases and J gave up 5 bases, with 12 bases separating them. The length of the CDR3 is 15 residues. Germline CDR1 and CDR2: SGHRS and YFSETQ. DNA for the CDR3: TGCGCCAGCAGCTTGGAGGCTAGCGCACACAATGAGCAGTTCTTC. Amino acid sequence: CASSLEASAHNEQFF.

The chain carries TRBV3-1 (or the pseudogene TRBV3-2) and TRBJ2-3; 7 nucleotides match TRBD2. CDR3 length: 18 residues. V shed 4 bases, J shed 1 base, and the junction held 14 bases outside the gene matches. The germline CDR1 and CDR2 sequences are LGHDT and YNNKEL (reference sequence). The CDR3 bases are TGTGCCAGCAGCCCCTCGAACGGCGGGGGAGGGGGCACAGATACGCAGTATTTT. This codes for CASSPSNGGGGGTDTQYF.

V gene TRBV29-1 combines with J gene TRBJ1-1, with a tentative D call TRBD1 (6 bases). The CDR3 has 18 amino acids. V was trimmed by 2 bases and J by 0 bases, leaving 22 bases between them. The germline gives CDR1 SQVTM, CDR2 ANQGSEA. CDR3 sequence (DNA): TGCAGCGTTGAATGGGGCGAGCAGGGCCAGGGGTTGAACACTGAAGCTTTCTTT. Protein: CSVEWGEQGQGLNTEAFF. Combining the CDR3 with reference TRBV29-1 and TRBJ1-1 gives the whole variable domain SAVISQKPSRDICQRGTSLTIQCQVDSQVTMMFWYRQQPGQSLTLIATANQGSEATYESGFVIDKFPISRPNLTFSTLTVSNMSPEDSSIYLCSVEWGEQGQGLNTEAFFGQGTRLTVV.